The rows below give T cell receptor beta chains drawn from one sample of a study of blood T cells in healthy people across ages. One entry per CDR3 protein, called by TCRdb with MiXCR from the 5' RACE reads. The sample consists of around 520,000 distinct CDR3 sequences, roughly a quarter of them appearing once. These same records also appear under a second study, on T cells of mothers and their children.

Material: blood. These receptors all stem from a boy younger than 10 in good health. CDR3s include the opening cysteine and the closing phenylalanine or tryptophan. The D gene is left open where the match is weak.

D,length,J,V,CDR3
NA,14,TRBJ2-5,TRBV7-9,CASSLDTTQETQYF
NA,13,NA,TRBV7-9,CASSFLEYNEQFF
NA,17,TRBJ2-2,TRBV24-1,CATSDFCGYIKTGELFF
NA,14,TRBJ2-7,TRBV5-6,CASSLGTTTYEQYF
NA,15,TRBJ2-1,TRBV27,CASSLWGAAYNEQFF
NA,18,TRBJ1-4,TRBV18,CASSPQGLSPATNEKLFF
NA,12,TRBJ2-3,TRBV2,CASSESRASQYF
NA,17,TRBJ2-1,TRBV11-2,CASSRRQARILYNEQFF
NA,15,TRBJ2-3,TRBV25-1,CASSNTSTQLDTQYF
NA,12,TRBJ2-7,TRBV20-1,CSASLEPGEQYF